This T cell receptor beta chain was sequenced during a study of blood T cell repertoires in COVID-19. Across the study: The analysed material was cDNA or gDNA that came from T cells, B-cell-depleted T cells, or PBMCs.

This clone showed up just once. Measured with immunoSEQ multiplex PCR; TCRdb has only the in-frame clones, and not every one. The data hold over 80,000 clones, with approximately 79% observed a single time. Sample: peripheral blood. This sequence was found in a woman of 80 years or more with active or convalescent COVID-19.

The CDR3 sequence is CSVSEDRPPNYGYTF. CDR3 DNA sequence: TGCAGCGTTAGTGAGGACAGGCCCCCAAACTATGGCTACACCTTC. The chain employs TRBV29-1 and TRBJ1-2; 7 nucleotides align to TRBD1. Per the germline V gene, CDR1 is SQVTM and CDR2 is ANQGSEA. The trim removed 5 bases at V and 2 bases at J, leaving 11 bases unmatched. The CDR3 is made up of 15 amino acids.